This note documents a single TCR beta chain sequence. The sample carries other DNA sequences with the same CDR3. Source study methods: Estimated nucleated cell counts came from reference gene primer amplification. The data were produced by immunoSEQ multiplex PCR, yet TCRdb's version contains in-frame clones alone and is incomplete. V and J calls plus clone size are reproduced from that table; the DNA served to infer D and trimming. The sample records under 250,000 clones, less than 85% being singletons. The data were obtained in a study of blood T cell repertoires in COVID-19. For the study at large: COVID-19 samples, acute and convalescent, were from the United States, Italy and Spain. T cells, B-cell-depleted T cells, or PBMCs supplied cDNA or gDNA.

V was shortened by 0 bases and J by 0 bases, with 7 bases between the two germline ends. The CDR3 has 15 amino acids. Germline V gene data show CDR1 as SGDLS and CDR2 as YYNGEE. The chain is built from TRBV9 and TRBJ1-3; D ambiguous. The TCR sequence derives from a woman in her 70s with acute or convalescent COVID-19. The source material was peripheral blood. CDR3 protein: CASSVGSSSGNTIYF. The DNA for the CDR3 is TGTGCCAGCAGCGTAGGGTCGAGCTCTGGAAACACCATATATTTT.